One sample yielded the 6 T cell receptor beta chains listed below, sequenced in a study of tumor-infiltrating lymphocytes in localized non-small cell lung cancer. This table comes from immunoSEQ multiplex PCR, and its TCRdb copy is limited to in-frame clones, with some not included. The sample includes 10,000 or so clones, around 80% of them seen just once. The sequenced material came from uninvolved lung tissue not adjacent to the tumor. The source of these receptors is a human donor with non-small cell lung cancer.

The rearrangement uses TRBV5-1 and TRBJ2-3; D remains unclear. The V end was cut by 0 bases, the J end by 6 bases, with 11 bases between. This CDR3 has 14 amino acids. The germline CDR1 and CDR2 sequences are SGHRS and YFSETQ. This chain's CDR3 is CASSLGPQGDTQYF. CDR3 nucleotide sequence: TGCGCCAGCAGCTTGGGTCCCCAAGGGGATACGCAGTATTTT.

This chain joins TRBV10-1 and TRBJ2-2; D is ambiguous. V dropped 0 bases and J dropped 1 base, with 6 bases sitting between them. CDR3 length: 15 residues. Germline V gives CDR1 WNHNN, CDR2 SYGVQD (reference sequence). The CDR3 protein is CASSESSMNTGELFF. The CDR3 nucleotides are TGCGCCAGCAGTGAGTCGTCGATGAACACCGGGGAGCTGTTTTTT.

V gene TRBV4-3 combines with J gene TRBJ2-2; D remains ambiguous. CDR1 and CDR2 from the germline V gene are LGHNA and YSLEER. The CDR3 is 16 residues long. V lost 0 bases and J lost 5, with 13 bases in between. CDR3 loop: CASSQDKETPTGELFF. Written as DNA, the CDR3 is TGCGCCAGCAGCCAAGATAAAGAGACTCCAACCGGGGAGCTGTTTTTT.

This clone showed up just once. The chain couples TRBV11-2 to TRBJ2-7; TRBD2 aligns across 9 bases. Losses at the gene ends were 1 base for V and 6 bases for J; bases not matched to a gene: 7. CDR3 length: 15 amino acids. Germline loops: CDR1 SGHAT, CDR2 FQNNGV. CDR3 sequence reads: CASSLAASGAGEQYF. In DNA form, the CDR3 reads TGTGCCAGCAGCTTAGCGGCTAGCGGGGCAGGCGAGCAGTACTTC.

V gene TRBV4-3 combines with J gene TRBJ2-2; D is undetermined. V was trimmed by 0 bases and J by 6 bases, leaving 5 bases between them. The CDR3 spans 13 residues. In germline, CDR1 is LGHNA, CDR2 YSLEER. The CDR3 sequence: CASSQEGSGELFF. In nucleotides, the CDR3 is TGCGCCAGCAGCCAAGAAGGCTCCGGGGAGCTGTTTTTT.

This chain links TRBV6-4 with TRBJ2-7, with TRBD1 as a possible D gene (5 bases). The CDR3 spans 11 residues. Looked up from germline, CDR1 is MRHNA and CDR2 is SNTAGT. Trimming pared 9 bases from V and 7 bases from J, leaving 13 bases between. Here the CDR3 DNA reads TGTGCCAGTAAAGACAGCCGAGAGCAGTACTTC. Translating it yields CASKDSREQYF.